This TCR beta chain was profiled in a study of OX40 agonist ivuxolimab in advanced cancers. CDR3 length: 13 residues. In germline, CDR1 is WNHNN, CDR2 SYGVQD (reference sequence). The ends were cut back, 4 bases at V and 5 bases at J, with 10 bases in the middle. Some clones are missing from TCRdb's copy, which holds only in-frame ones; the method was immunoSEQ multiplex PCR. The sample lists about 68,000 clones, under 95% occurring once. The source of this sequence is an adult with an advanced solid tumor such as melanoma, head and neck, liver or kidney cancer. The rearrangement links TRBV10-1 to TRBJ2-3; D unresolved. The sequencing here drew on CD4+ or CD8+ T cells sorted from blood, taken in a trial of the OX40 agonist ivuxolimab. The chain's CDR3 is CASSAVWEDTQYF. CDR3 nucleotide sequence: TGCGCCAGCAGTGCGGTCTGGGAAGATACGCAGTATTTT.